This passage covers 22 T cell receptor beta chains from one sample sequenced in a study of CD8+ T cells in alopecia areata. Sequencing templates came from extracted RNA that was reverse transcribed into cDNA. Sequenced by immunoSEQ multiplex PCR; TCRdb stores in-frame clones only, minus some. The table lists about 150,000 clones, roughly 50% of them singletons. Sequenced material: CD4+ T cells sorted from blood. The receptors originated from a human donor with alopecia areata.

The V gene is TRBV7-8, the J gene TRBJ1-1; D gene ambiguous. The CDR3 loop spans 15 amino acids. V lost 1 base to trimming and J lost 1 base, with 10 bases between them. Germline V gene lookup returns CDR1 SGHVS and CDR2 FQNEAQ. The CDR3 coding sequence is TGTGCCAGCAGCTTAGATGGAGGGAGGAACACTGAAGCTTTCTTT. It yields the protein CASSLDGGRNTEAFF.

This rearrangement joins TRBV7-9 to TRBJ2-7; 9 bases are a match to TRBD1. This CDR3 is built from 17 residues. Unmatched junction bases numbered 17, after V lost 8 bases and J lost 3 bases. Germline CDR1 is SEHNR and CDR2 is FQNEAQ (reference sequence). The CDR3 region is CASQGQGTKVNYYEQYF. DNA of the CDR3: TGTGCCAGCCAGGGACAGGGCACAAAAGTTAACTACTACGAGCAGTACTTC.

This clone turned up a few times. The chain carries TRBV7-9 and TRBJ2-4, with 11 bases that match TRBD2. The germline gives CDR1 SEHNR, CDR2 FQNEAQ (reference sequence). The V and J ends lost 4 bases and 0 bases, in that order; junction bases with no gene match: 8. The CDR3 totals 18 residues. The CDR3 DNA reads as TGTGCCAGCAGCTCCCCCCTACTAGCGGGGGTAGCCAAAAACATTCAGTACTTC. It translates to CASSSPLLAGVAKNIQYF.

This rearrangement joins TRBV7-9 to TRBJ2-1, with 10 bases lining up with TRBD2. The CDR3 extends over 17 amino acids. CDR1 and CDR2 from the germline V gene are SEHNR and FQNEAQ (reference sequence). V shed 5 bases and J 4 bases; nucleotides not matched to a gene: 11. The DNA for the CDR3 is TGTGCCAGCAGCCTCCTCCCCACTAGCGGGGATTACAATGAGCAGTTCTTC. This gives the protein CASSLLPTSGDYNEQFF. Full variable domain (outside the CDR3, taken from reference TRBV7-9 and TRBJ2-1): DTGVSQNPRHKITKRGQNVTFRCDPISEHNRLYWYRQTLGQGPEFLTYFQNEAQLEKSRLLSDRFSAERPKGSFSTLEIQRTEQGDSAMYLCASSLLPTSGDYNEQFFGPGTRLTVL.

Written as DNA, the CDR3 is TGCAGCGCCGGGGGGAACCCCTACGAGCAGTACTTC. Translated, it gives CSAGGNPYEQYF. The chain joins TRBV29-1 to TRBJ2-7; TRBD2 matches 7 bases. V dropped 7 bases and J dropped 2; count of bases not matched to a gene: 5. Per germline, CDR1 SQVTM and CDR2 ANQGSEA. There are 12 residues in the CDR3.

V and J are TRBV5-1 and TRBJ2-1, with TRBD2 matching 10 bases. This CDR3 has 15 residues. Germline V gene sequence: CDR1 SGHRS, CDR2 YFSETQ. The junction had 5 bases not matched to a gene; V was cut back by 4 bases and J by 4 bases. Here the CDR3 reads CASSPGTSVYNEQFF. The CDR3 bases are TGCGCCAGCAGCCCCGGGACTAGCGTATACAATGAGCAGTTCTTC.

The chain recombines TRBV28 with TRBJ2-7; D not certain. Trimming shortened V by 3 bases and J by 2 bases, and 14 bases separated the two germline ends. Germline V gene data show CDR1 as MDHEN and CDR2 as SYDVKM. This CDR3 contains 15 residues. CDR3 sequence reads: CASSFRSSVAYEQYF. CDR3 DNA: TGTGCCAGCAGTTTTCGTAGCTCCGTGGCCTACGAGCAGTACTTC. Filled out from reference TRBV28 and TRBJ2-7, the complete variable domain reads DVKVTQSSRYLVKRTGEKVFLECVQDMDHENMFWYRQDPGLGLRLIYFSYDVKMKEKGDIPEGYSVSREKKERFSLILESASTNQTSMYLCASSFRSSVAYEQYFGPGTRLTVT.

CDR3: CASSTGGGNTIYF. The CDR3 region has the DNA TGTGCCAGCTCCACGGGGGGAGGAAACACCATATATTTT. V usage is TRBV6-5 and J usage is TRBJ1-3; D is perhaps TRBD1 (5 bases). Deletions cut 8 bases from V and 4 bases from J, with 12 bases between. This CDR3 contains 13 residues. Germline CDR1 is MNHEY and CDR2 is SVGAGI.

The V gene is TRBV29-1, the J gene TRBJ1-2; D call uncertain. This CDR3 is 12 amino acids long. Trimming left V 4 bases short and J 6 bases short, with 12 bases between. Germline V gene sequence: CDR1 SQVTM, CDR2 ANQGSEA. For the CDR3, the DNA is TGCAGCGTTGGAGGTCAACTTGATGGCTACACCTTC. Translated: CSVGGQLDGYTF.

The chain has TRBV9 and TRBJ2-1; no reliable D call. The V end was cut by 0 bases, the J end by 6 bases, with 7 bases between. Germline V gene data show CDR1 as SGDLS and CDR2 as YYNGEE. The CDR3 has 13 amino acids. CDR3 sequence reads: CASSVAEINEQFF. CDR3 nucleotides: TGTGCCAGCAGCGTAGCTGAAATCAATGAGCAGTTCTTC.

The gene calls are TRBV28 and TRBJ1-5, with D perhaps matching TRBD1 (5 bases). The CDR3 length is 12 residues. Germline V gives CDR1 MDHEN, CDR2 SYDVKM. Between the trimmed V and J ends, which lost 2 bases and 10 bases, there was a span of 9 bases. This CDR3 reads CASSLQGNPQHF. CDR3 nucleotide sequence: TGTGCCAGCAGTTTACAGGGTAACCCCCAGCATTTT.

CDR3 protein: CASKIGLGGGYTF. The CDR3 nucleotides read TGTGCCAGCAAGATCGGGTTAGGAGGTGGCTACACCTTC. The chain recombines TRBV6-5 with TRBJ1-2; no definite D call. Germline V gene data show CDR1 as MNHEY and CDR2 as SVGAGI. There are 13 residues in the CDR3. Between the trimmed V and J ends, which lost 7 bases and 7 bases, there was a span of 16 bases.

This chain connects TRBV28 to TRBJ1-1, with TRBD1 matching over 9 bases. Germline assignment: CDR1 MDHEN and CDR2 SYDVKM. The J segment lost 8 bases and the V segment lost 3 bases, leaving 1 base of the junction unmatched. The CDR3 loop spans 12 amino acids. CDR3 DNA: TGTGCCAGCAGTTTGGACAGGGGCGAAGCTTTCTTT. Its translation is CASSLDRGEAFF.

In its sample, this clone was seen once. Here the CDR3 reads CASSPIQLRDTQYF. The DNA of the CDR3 is TGCGCCAGCAGCCCAATCCAACTCCGAGATACGCAGTATTTT. This rearrangement joins TRBV5-1 to TRBJ2-3; D uncertain. This CDR3 is 14 amino acids long. CDR1 and CDR2 from the germline V gene are SGHRS and YFSETQ. The V end was cut by 4 bases, the J end by 5 bases, with 14 bases between.

The gene calls are TRBV7-9 and TRBJ1-1; a weak D match, TRBD1 (5 bases). V was trimmed by 7 bases and J by 0 bases, leaving 9 bases between them. The CDR3 consists of 13 residues. Germline lookup yields CDR1 SEHNR and CDR2 FQNEAQ (reference sequence). DNA for the CDR3: TGTGCCAGCAATGCAGGGATGAACACTGAAGCTTTCTTT. This codes for CASNAGMNTEAFF.

The J gene is TRBJ1-1, the V gene TRBV7-3; weak D call: TRBD1 (5 bases). Germline V gene data show CDR1 as SGHTA and CDR2 as FQGTGA. The V end lost 5 bases, the J end lost 1 base, and 8 bases lay between the germline ends. The CDR3 consists of 13 residues. CDR3 protein: CASSRQQNTEAFF. CDR3 bases: TGTGCCAGCAGCAGACAGCAGAACACTGAAGCTTTCTTT. The full variable domain, in which reference TRBV7-3 and TRBJ1-1 provide the parts outside the CDR3, is GAGVSQTPSNKVTEKGKYVELRCDPISGHTALYWYRQSLGQGPEFLIYFQGTGAADDSGLPNDRFFAVRPEGSVSTLKIQRTERGDSAVYLCASSRQQNTEAFFGQGTRLTVV.

The chain is built from TRBV5-1 and TRBJ1-1; maybe TRBD1 (6 bases). The V end lost 4 bases, the J end lost 1 base, and 8 bases lay between the germline ends. The CDR3 runs to 13 residues. Germline-derived CDR1 and CDR2 are SGHRS and YFSETQ. The CDR3 here is CASSMGQNTEAFF. CDR3 in DNA: TGCGCCAGCAGCATGGGACAGAACACTGAAGCTTTCTTT. Full variable domain (remainder filled in from reference TRBV5-1 and TRBJ1-1): KAGVTQTPRYLIKTRGQQVTLSCSPISGHRSVSWYQQTPGQGLQFLFEYFSETQRNKGNFPGRFSGRQFSNSRSEMNVSTLELGDSALYLCASSMGQNTEAFFGQGTRLTVV.

The count of this clone is one. This chain uses TRBV28 with TRBJ1-5; D unclear. CDR1 is MDHEN, CDR2 SYDVKM, per germline. CDR3 size: 16 residues. Trimming took off 5 bases at V and 2 bases at J, with 16 bases between the two ends. CDR3 in DNA: TGTGCCAGCAGTCACGGTTCGGGGAAGGGCAATCAGCCCCAGCATTTT. Translation: CASSHGSGKGNQPQHF.

The chain couples TRBV5-4 to TRBJ2-7; D is unresolved. The length of the CDR3 is 13 residues. CDR1 is SGHNT and CDR2 is YYREEE in the germline V gene (reference sequence). V lost 0 bases and J 2 bases, leaving 6 bases between the germline ends. CDR3 nucleotide sequence: TGTGCCAGCAGCTTGGACCCAGCCTACGAGCAGTACTTC. Protein sequence: CASSLDPAYEQYF.

This chain links TRBV28 with TRBJ2-5; D is perhaps TRBD2 (6 bases). The germline CDR1 and CDR2 sequences are MDHEN and SYDVKM. The CDR3 is made up of 14 amino acids. In nucleotides, the CDR3 is TGTGCTCCCAGTTTGGCGGAGGGCAAAGAGACCCAGTACTTC. Protein: CAPSLAEGKETQYF.

The chain has TRBV5-1 and TRBJ2-5; 7 bases align to TRBD1. This CDR3 is built from 14 residues. V gave up 4 bases and J gave up 5 bases; unmatched junction bases: 8. Germline lookup yields CDR1 SGHRS and CDR2 YFSETQ. CDR3 nucleotides: TGCGCCAGCAGCATCGCAGGGGGAGCGGAGACCCAGTACTTC. Amino acids: CASSIAGGAETQYF.

The chain combines TRBV2 with TRBJ2-2; 8 bases match TRBD1. Per germline, CDR1 SNHLY and CDR2 FYNNEI. This CDR3 region has 16 residues. V was pared by 9 bases and J by 6 bases, with 15 bases of the junction left unmatched. The CDR3 is CARARRTGSFAGELFF. CDR3 nucleotides: TGTGCCAGAGCGCGGAGGACAGGGTCTTTCGCCGGGGAGCTGTTTTTT.